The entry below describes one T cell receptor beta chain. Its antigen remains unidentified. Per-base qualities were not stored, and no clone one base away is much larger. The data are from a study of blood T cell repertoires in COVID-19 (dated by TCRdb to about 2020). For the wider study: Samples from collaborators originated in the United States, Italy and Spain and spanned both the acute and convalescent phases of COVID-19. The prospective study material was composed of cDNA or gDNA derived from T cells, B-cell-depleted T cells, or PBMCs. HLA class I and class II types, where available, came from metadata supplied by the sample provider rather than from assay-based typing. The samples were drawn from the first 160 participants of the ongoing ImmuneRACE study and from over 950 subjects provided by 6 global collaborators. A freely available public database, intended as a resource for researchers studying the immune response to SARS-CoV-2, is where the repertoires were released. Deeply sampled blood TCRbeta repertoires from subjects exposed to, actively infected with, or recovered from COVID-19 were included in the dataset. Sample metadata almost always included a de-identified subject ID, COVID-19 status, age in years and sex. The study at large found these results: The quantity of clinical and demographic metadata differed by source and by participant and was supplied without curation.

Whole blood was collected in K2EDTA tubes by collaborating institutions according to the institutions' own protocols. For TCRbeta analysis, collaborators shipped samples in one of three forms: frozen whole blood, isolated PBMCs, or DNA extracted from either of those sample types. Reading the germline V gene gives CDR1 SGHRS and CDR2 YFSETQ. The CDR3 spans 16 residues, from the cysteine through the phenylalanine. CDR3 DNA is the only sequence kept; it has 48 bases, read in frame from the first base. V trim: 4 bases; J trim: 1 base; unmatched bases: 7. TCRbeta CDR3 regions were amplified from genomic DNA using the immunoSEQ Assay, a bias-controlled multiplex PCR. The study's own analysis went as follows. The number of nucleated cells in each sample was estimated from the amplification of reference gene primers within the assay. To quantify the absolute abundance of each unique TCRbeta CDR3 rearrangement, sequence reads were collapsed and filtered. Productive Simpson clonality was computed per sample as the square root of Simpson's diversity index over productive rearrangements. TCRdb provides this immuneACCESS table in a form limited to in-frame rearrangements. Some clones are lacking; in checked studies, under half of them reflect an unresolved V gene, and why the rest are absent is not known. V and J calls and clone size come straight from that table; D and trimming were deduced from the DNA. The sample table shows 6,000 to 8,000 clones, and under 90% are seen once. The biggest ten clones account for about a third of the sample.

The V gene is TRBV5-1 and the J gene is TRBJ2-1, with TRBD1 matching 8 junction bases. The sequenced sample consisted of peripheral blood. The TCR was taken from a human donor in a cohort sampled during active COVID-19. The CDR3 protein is CASSLGDRRSYNEQFF. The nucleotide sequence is TGCGCCAGCAGCCTAGGGGACAGGCGATCCTACAATGAGCAGTTCTTC.